This TCR beta chain emerged from a study of Ad26.COV2.S vaccination and SARS-CoV-2 variants. About this clone itself: As yet, its antigen is unknown.

The table came from immunoSEQ multiplex PCR; TCRdb's copy has only in-frame clones and leaves some out. The data contain about 350,000 clones, just over 90% of them singletons. Findings of the study overall: Participants in the vaccine arm had higher spike-specific TCR breadth; placebo recipients had lower. Analyses that measured TCR breadth and depth may have underestimated total T cell responses. With respect to non-spike TCR breadth, vaccine and placebo recipients were similar.

V dropped 5 bases and J dropped 4; count of bases not matched to a gene: 5. From germline, CDR1 is LNHNV and CDR2 YYDKDF (reference sequence). The CDR3 spans 15 residues. The J gene is TRBJ2-1, the V gene TRBV15; 10 bases are a match to TRBD2. The sequencing here drew on peripheral blood, taken after recovery from COVID-19. The TCR was taken from a human donor who had recovered from COVID-19. The CDR3 sequence: CATSEPGLAYNEQFF. CDR3 nucleotide sequence: TGTGCCACCAGCGAACCGGGACTAGCGTACAATGAGCAGTTCTTC.